This T cell receptor (beta chain) appears in the sequencing data of a study of cytomegalovirus exposure and HLA in healthy donors. Primers included in the PCR were 60 Vbeta and 13 Jbeta primers. The table came from immunoSEQ multiplex PCR; TCRdb's copy has only in-frame clones and leaves some out. There are approximately 220,000 clones in the sample; 80% to 85% occur only once, and more than 0.6% lies in the top ten. This CDR3 spans 16 amino acids. From germline, CDR1 is GTSNPN and CDR2 SVGIG (reference sequence). The sample comprised PBMCs. This TCR came from a boy aged 2 to 9 in good health and CMV-seronegative. The chain has TRBV30 and TRBJ2-5; TRBD2 agrees at 12 bases. The J call may be incorrect, as the DNA end agrees better with TRBJ2-7. CDR3 sequence (DNA): TGTGCCTGGAGTGTACGGTCTAGCGGGAGGGTTTACGAGCAGTACTTC. This sequence encodes CAWSVRSSGRVYEQYF.